The clone carrying this T cell receptor (beta chain) was detected only a few times. Its cognate antigen is unknown. CMV serostatus data were not documented for this donor. The source of the sample is a study of cytomegalovirus exposure and HLA in healthy donors. Study background: Early released data comprised about 85 million unique TCRs from HLA-typed donors.

CDR1 and CDR2 from the germline V gene are SEHNR and FQNEAQ (reference sequence). The V end was cut by 2 bases, the J end by 3 bases, with 7 bases between. CDR3 length equals 14 residues. The study's findings and limits: In an earlier analysis, in around 590 donors, most V segments appeared productive either ~87% or ~30% of the time.

Primers included in the PCR were 60 Vbeta and 13 Jbeta primers. Generated by immunoSEQ multiplex PCR, the TCRdb table keeps only in-frame clones and is missing some. The table shows approximately 150,000 clones, with just over 70% occurring only once. The V and J genes are TRBV7-9 and TRBJ2-2; TRBD2 might be the D (6 bases). The specimen was PBMCs. The clonotype comes from a human donor in good health. CDR3 amino acids: CASSLSGDTGELFF. The CDR3 DNA reads TGTGCCAGCAGCTTATCGGGGGACACCGGGGAGCTGTTTTTT.